This T cell receptor beta chain was retrieved from a study of blood T cell repertoires in COVID-19. Study summary: Acute-phase and convalescent COVID-19 samples originated in the United States, Italy and Spain.

Profiling relied on immunoSEQ multiplex PCR, and the TCRdb table lists in-frame clones only, not all of them. Of 250,000 to 300,000 clones listed, 89% were seen once; the top ten hold 2% to 2.5%. Specimen: peripheral blood. The source is a man over 45 with acute or convalescent COVID-19.

CDR3 nucleotide sequence: TGTGCCAGCAGCCGCCCAGGACAGGGGAACACTGAAGCTTTCTTT. Translated, it gives CASSRPGQGNTEAFF. This sequence joins TRBV7-9 and TRBJ1-1; TRBD1 aligns across 8 bases. V was pared by 5 bases and J by 1 base, with 6 bases of the junction left unmatched. CDR3 length: 15 amino acids. CDR1 is SEHNR, CDR2 FQNEAQ, per germline (reference sequence).